The rows below give T cell receptor beta chains drawn from one sample of a study of long-term antiretroviral therapy in people with HIV. Here immunoSEQ multiplex PCR was the method, and the copy in TCRdb shows in-frame clones only, minus some. The table has about 21,000 clones, approximately 82% seen once. The sequenced sample was unsorted PBMCs, obtained at the start of antiretroviral therapy. The receptors derive from a man aged 45-65 years with HIV. Both conserved end residues are trimmed from each CDR3. Each record gives: J gene, V gene, CDR3 protein.

TRBJ1-1,TRBV7-2,ASSLVRQREAF
TRBJ2-2,TRBV10-2,ASSESAVDYTGELF
TRBJ2-2,TRBV19,ASSISRANTGELF
TRBJ2-7,TRBV11-2,ASNRAKGDYEQY
TRBJ1-1,TRBV28,ASSLGTTEAF
TRBJ2-1,TRBV6-4,ASVRLLLVHEQF
TRBJ1-5,TRBV7-2,ASSLGGAKRNQPQH
TRBJ1-4,TRBV6-1,ATWGQGSEKLF
TRBJ1-5,TRBV25-1,ASSSGYSNQPQH
TRBJ2-7,TRBV11-3,ASSLEVREGRHEQY
TRBJ1-2,TRBV6-5,ASSPPGTPQTYT
TRBJ1-5,TRBV6-5,ASSWGQGVDQPQH
TRBJ1-1,TRBV18,ASSPQRNTEAF
TRBJ1-5,TRBV2,ASRRSQAGNQPQH
TRBJ2-3,TRBV7-9,ASSLVGTGVSTDTQY
TRBJ1-5,TRBV4-3,ASSQEADSNQPQH
TRBJ1-5,TRBV6-5,ASNGLPPQH
TRBJ1-3,TRBV5-5,ASSLRRSGNTIY
TRBJ1-2,TRBV11-3,ASSLGGRGQDLEGYT
TRBJ2-5,TRBV5-1,ASSLEAEQETQY
TRBJ2-5,TRBV2,ASKKERAQETQY
TRBJ2-2,TRBV30,AWSSGTGTGELF
TRBJ2-7,TRBV10-1,ASSDLINEQY
TRBJ2-7,TRBV11-2,ASSLGQGRGEQY
TRBJ2-7,TRBV7-2,ASSSLGPREQY
TRBJ1-2,TRBV10-3,AIRGTGFDYGYT
TRBJ2-5,TRBV28,ASSPGTLYQETQY
TRBJ2-7,TRBV4-3,ASSHHDRRYEQY
TRBJ2-1,TRBV11-2,ASSPRLAGLNEQF
TRBJ1-5,TRBV7-8,ASSLGYMEYQPQH
TRBJ1-2,TRBV4-3,ASSQAGGTPLAGYT
TRBJ2-2,TRBV15,ATGGPGQGDTGELF
TRBJ1-6,TRBV25-1,ASSEFGDPYNSPLH
TRBJ1-3,TRBV28,ASSTRQGNSGNTIY
TRBJ2-6,TRBV28,AIQRTGIKVDSGANVLT
TRBJ2-1,TRBV19,ASKGLGSAAYNEQF
TRBJ1-5,TRBV2,ASSRDVQEFQPQH
TRBJ1-2,TRBV7-9,ASSLKDLSGGYT
TRBJ2-7,TRBV5-1,ASSPLGRTSYEQY
TRBJ2-7,TRBV28,ASSPPSTQSEQY